Below, one T cell receptor (beta chain) is given with its context. The sample belongs to a study of cytomegalovirus exposure and HLA in healthy donors. Background on the study: Approximately 77 million unique TCRs from HLA-typed donors were held in an early release of data.

The PCR had 60 Vbeta and 13 Jbeta primers. Assay: immunoSEQ multiplex PCR; the TCRdb copy retains only in-frame clones and omits some. The profile shows about 78,000 clones, about 80% of them singletons. Germline CDR1 SNHLY, CDR2 FYNNEI. CDR3 length: 14 residues. V shed 8 bases and J 7 bases; nucleotides not matched to a gene: 7. The sample taken for sequencing was PBMCs. The TCR sequence derives from a man aged 50 to 59 in good health and CMV-seropositive. This chain connects TRBV2 to TRBJ2-1, with TRBD2 matching over 11 bases. The CDR3 sequence: CASELAGVGNEQFF. In DNA form, the CDR3 reads TGTGCCAGCGAACTAGCGGGAGTAGGAAATGAGCAGTTCTTC.